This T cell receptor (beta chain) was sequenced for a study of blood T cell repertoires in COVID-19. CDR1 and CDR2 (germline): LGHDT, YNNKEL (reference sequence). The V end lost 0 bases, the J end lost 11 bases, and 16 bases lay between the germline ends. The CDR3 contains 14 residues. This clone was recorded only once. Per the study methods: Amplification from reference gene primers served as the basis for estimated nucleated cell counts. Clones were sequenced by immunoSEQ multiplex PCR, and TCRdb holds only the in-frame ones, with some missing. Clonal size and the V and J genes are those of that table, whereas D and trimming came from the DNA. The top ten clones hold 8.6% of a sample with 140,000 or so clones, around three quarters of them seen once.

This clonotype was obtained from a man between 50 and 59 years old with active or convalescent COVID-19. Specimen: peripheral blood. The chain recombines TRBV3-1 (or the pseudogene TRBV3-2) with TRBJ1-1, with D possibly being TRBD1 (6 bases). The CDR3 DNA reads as TGTGCCAGCAGCCAAGAGTACAGGGAAGTGCGCGCTTTCTTT. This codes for CASSQEYREVRAFF.